Here is one TCR beta chain with its context. The sample comes from a study of blood T cell repertoires in COVID-19. Authors' processing steps: Reference gene primer amplification in the assay estimated nucleated cell counts. Measured with immunoSEQ multiplex PCR; TCRdb has only the in-frame clones, and not every one. The V and J calls and clone size are taken from that table; D and trimming were inferred from the DNA. The data show roughly 350,000 clones, more than 75% seen once. Germline V lookup: CDR1 KGHDR, CDR2 SFDVKD. The CDR3 is made up of 13 amino acids. The V end lost 7 bases, the J end lost 5 bases, and 11 bases lay between the germline ends.

The gene calls are TRBV24-1 and TRBJ2-1, with no clear D. The sequenced sample was peripheral blood. The TCR originated in a woman aged 45-59 years with COVID-19, enrolled during active disease. The CDR3: CATRLGEDNEQFF. The CDR3 region has the DNA TGTGCCACCAGGCTTGGTGAGGACAATGAGCAGTTCTTC.